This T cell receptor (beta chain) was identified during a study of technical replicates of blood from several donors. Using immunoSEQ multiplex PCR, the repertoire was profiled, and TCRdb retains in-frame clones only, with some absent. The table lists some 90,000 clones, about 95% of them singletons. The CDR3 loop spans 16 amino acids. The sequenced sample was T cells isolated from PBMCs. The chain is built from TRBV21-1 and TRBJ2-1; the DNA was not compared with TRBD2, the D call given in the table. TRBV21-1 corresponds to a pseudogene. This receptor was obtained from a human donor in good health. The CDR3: CASSPTGTTGRREQFF. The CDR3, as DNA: TGTGCCAGCAGCCCTACCGGGACTACAGGGCGGAGGGAGCAGTTCTTC.